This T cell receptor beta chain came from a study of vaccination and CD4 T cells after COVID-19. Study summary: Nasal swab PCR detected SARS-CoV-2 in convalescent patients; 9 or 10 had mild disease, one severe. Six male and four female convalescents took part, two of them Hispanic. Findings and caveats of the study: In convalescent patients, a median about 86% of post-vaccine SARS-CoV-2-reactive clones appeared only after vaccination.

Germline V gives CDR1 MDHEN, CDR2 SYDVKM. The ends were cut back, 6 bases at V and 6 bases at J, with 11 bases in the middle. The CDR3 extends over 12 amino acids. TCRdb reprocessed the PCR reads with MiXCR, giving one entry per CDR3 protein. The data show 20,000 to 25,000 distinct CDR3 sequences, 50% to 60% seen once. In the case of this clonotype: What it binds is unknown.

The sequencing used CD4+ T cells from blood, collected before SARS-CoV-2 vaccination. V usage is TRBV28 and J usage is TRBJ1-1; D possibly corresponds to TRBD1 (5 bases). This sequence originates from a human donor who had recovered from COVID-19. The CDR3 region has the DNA TGTGCCAGCAGATGGGGGTTTTCTGAAGCTTTCTTT. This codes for CASRWGFSEAFF.